This T cell receptor (beta chain) was profiled in a study of T cells in localized non-small cell lung cancer. Study-wide results and limits: The study found T cell clonality highest in uninvolved adjacent lung, above tumor. Median detection of top 100 tumor clones in adjacent lung was under 75 clones.

TCRdb's copy holds only in-frame clones and misses some; the assay was immunoSEQ multiplex PCR. The table has around 70,000 clones, about four fifths seen once. CDR1 is SNHLY, CDR2 FYNNEI, per germline. V gave up 5 bases and J gave up 7 bases; unmatched junction bases: 7. The CDR3 runs 14 residues. With respect to this clone: Its antigen is unknown.

The chain carries TRBV2 and TRBJ2-3; the match to TRBD2 covers 9 bases. The clonotype originates from a female donor at least 60 years old with stage I lung adenocarcinoma. Sample: peripheral blood, taken before any cancer treatment. The CDR3 here is CASSPRLAENTQYF. The DNA for the CDR3 is TGTGCCAGCAGTCCGAGACTAGCGGAAAATACGCAGTATTTT.